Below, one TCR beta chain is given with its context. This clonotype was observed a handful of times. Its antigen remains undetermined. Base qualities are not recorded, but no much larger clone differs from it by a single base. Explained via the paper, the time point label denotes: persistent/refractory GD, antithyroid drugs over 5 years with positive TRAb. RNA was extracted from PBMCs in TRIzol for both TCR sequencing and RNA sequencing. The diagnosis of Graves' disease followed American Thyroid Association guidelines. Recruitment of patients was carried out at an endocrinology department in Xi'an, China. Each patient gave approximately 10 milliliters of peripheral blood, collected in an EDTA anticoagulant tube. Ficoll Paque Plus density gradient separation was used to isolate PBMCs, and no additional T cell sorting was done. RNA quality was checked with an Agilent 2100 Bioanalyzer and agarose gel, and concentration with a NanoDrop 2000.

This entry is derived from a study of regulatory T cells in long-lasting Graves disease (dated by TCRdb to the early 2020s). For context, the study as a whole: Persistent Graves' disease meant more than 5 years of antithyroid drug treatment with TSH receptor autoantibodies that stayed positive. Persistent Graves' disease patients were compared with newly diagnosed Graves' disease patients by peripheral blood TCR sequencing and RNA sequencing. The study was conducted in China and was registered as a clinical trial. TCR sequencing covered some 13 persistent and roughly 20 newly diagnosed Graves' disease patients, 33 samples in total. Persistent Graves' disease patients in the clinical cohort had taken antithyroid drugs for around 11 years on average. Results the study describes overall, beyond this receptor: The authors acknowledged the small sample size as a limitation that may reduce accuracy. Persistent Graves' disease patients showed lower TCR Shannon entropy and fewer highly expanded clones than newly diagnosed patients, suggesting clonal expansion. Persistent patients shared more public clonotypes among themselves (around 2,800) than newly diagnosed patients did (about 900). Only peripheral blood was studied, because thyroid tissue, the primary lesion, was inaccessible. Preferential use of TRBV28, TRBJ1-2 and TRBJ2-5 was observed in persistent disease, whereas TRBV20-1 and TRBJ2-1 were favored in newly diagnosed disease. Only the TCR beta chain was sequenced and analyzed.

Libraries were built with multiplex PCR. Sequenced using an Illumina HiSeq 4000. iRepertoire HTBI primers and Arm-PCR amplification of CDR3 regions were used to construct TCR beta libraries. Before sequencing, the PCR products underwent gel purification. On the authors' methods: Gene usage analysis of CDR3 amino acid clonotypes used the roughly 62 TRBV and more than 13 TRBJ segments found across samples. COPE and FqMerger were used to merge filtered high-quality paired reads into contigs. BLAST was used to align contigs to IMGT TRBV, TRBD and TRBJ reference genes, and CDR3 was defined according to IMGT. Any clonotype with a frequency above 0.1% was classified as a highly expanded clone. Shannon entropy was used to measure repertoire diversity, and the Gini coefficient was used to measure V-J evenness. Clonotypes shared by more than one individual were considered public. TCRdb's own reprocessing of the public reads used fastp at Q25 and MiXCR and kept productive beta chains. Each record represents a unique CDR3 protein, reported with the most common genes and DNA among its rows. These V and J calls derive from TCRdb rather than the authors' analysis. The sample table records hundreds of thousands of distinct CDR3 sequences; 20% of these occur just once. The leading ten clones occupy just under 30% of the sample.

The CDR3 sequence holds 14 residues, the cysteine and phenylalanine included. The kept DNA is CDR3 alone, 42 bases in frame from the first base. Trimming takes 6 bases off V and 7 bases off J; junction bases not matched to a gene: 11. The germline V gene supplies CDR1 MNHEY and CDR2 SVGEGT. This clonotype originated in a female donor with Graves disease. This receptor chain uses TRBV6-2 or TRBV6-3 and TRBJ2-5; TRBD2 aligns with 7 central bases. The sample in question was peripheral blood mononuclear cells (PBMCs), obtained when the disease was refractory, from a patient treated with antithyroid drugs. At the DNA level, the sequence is TGTGCCAGCAGGAAAGCGGGATTTCACATGACCCAGTACTTC. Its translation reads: CASRKAGFHMTQYF.